This T cell receptor beta chain derives from a study of blood T cell repertoires in COVID-19. For the study at large: The United States, Italy and Spain were the sources of the acute and convalescent COVID-19 samples. Nucleic acid was either cDNA or gDNA, and it came from T cells, B-cell-depleted T cells, or PBMCs.

Per the authors' pipeline: How many nucleated cells were present was estimated from reference gene primer amplification. Sequenced by immunoSEQ multiplex PCR; TCRdb stores in-frame clones only, minus some. Clone size and the V and J calls come from that table; the DNA yielded D and trimming. Among around 200,000 clones listed, roughly nine tenths were seen once. This CDR3 has 12 amino acids. V shed 7 bases, J shed 5 bases, and the junction held 5 bases outside the gene matches. CDR1 SQVTM and CDR2 ANQGSEA come from the germline V gene. The chain uses TRBV29-1 and TRBJ2-5, with TRBD1 matching over 9 bases. The sequencing sample was made of peripheral blood. This receptor was obtained from a woman between 50 and 59 years old with acute or convalescent COVID-19. DNA for the CDR3: TGCAGCGGATGGGACAGGGTTGAGACCCAGTACTTC. This sequence encodes CSGWDRVETQYF.